The 3 T cell receptor beta chains presented below share a single source sample, sequenced in a study of radiotherapy plus CTLA-4 blockade in lung cancer. Clones were read by immunoSEQ multiplex PCR, and TCRdb kept only the in-frame ones, dropping some. The repertoire holds 50,000 to 65,000 clones, with 75% to 85% as singletons. This material consisted of peripheral blood, taken from a patient treated with radiotherapy plus ipilimumab. These receptors came from a human donor with non-small cell lung cancer who had a complete response to radiotherapy plus ipilimumab.

V and J are TRBV27 and TRBJ2-7; 8 positions match TRBD1. The J segment lost 1 base and the V segment lost 6 bases, leaving 8 bases of the junction unmatched. Germline loops: CDR1 MNHEY, CDR2 SMNVEV (reference sequence). The CDR3 is made up of 15 amino acids. CDR3 residues: CASRGTGGGSYEQYV. DNA of the CDR3: TGTGCCAGCAGGGGGACAGGTGGGGGGTCCTACGAGCAGTACGTC.

The chain couples TRBV5-6 to TRBJ1-2, with D possibly matching TRBD1 (5 bases). Germline values: CDR1 SGHDT, CDR2 YYEEEE. This CDR3 region has 15 residues. Trimming took 0 bases from V and 5 from J, leaving 14 bases between them. The CDR3 bases are TGTGCCAGCAGCTTGGTTTCAGGGTATCAATATGGCTACACCTTC. Its protein is CASSLVSGYQYGYTF.

The CDR3 bases are TGTGCCAGCAGCGTCAGGGGGGAAGAGACCCAGTACTTC. Protein: CASSVRGEETQYF. V and J are TRBV9 and TRBJ2-5, with D possibly matching TRBD1 (7 bases). The CDR3 spans 13 residues. Germline assignment: CDR1 SGDLS and CDR2 YYNGEE. V shed 2 bases and J shed 3 bases, with 8 bases lying between them. Looking up the rest from reference TRBV9 and TRBJ2-5 gives the full variable domain: DSGVTQTPKHLITATGQRVTLRCSPRSGDLSVYWYQQSLDQGLQFLIQYYNGEERAKGNILERFSAQQFPDLHSELNLSSLELGDSALYFCASSVRGEETQYFGPGTRLLVL.